These T cell receptor beta chains were read from a single sample in a study of CD8 T cells in ankylosing spondylitis. TCRdb recomputed calls from the 5' RACE reads with MiXCR, one row per CDR3 protein. The sample lists around 130,000 distinct CDR3 sequences, over 6.5% occurring once. Sequencing was carried out using blood, either unsorted or a sorted T cell fraction (not recorded which). The receptors derive from a male donor with ankylosing spondylitis or in good health (not recorded which). Both conserved end residues are part of each CDR3. The D gene is left open where the match is weak. Expanded clones get a size class; other rows say once, few or many, or leave the size out.

CDR3 protein: CSVVRNQETQYF
CDR3 DNA: TGCAGCGTTGTGAGGAACCAAGAGACCCAGTACTTC
J gene: TRBJ2-5
clone size: few
V gene: TRBV29-1
D gene: -

CDR3 protein: CASSSPDRVAETQYF
CDR3 DNA: TGTGCCAGCAGTTCGCCGGACAGGGTAGCAGAGACCCAGTACTTC
J gene: TRBJ2-5
clone size: many
V gene: TRBV28
D gene: TRBD1

CDR3 protein: CASSENRVNTGELFF
CDR3 DNA: TGCGCCAGCAGCGAGAACAGGGTCAACACCGGGGAGCTGTTTTTT
J gene: TRBJ2-2
clone size: -
V gene: TRBV5-1
D gene: -

CDR3 protein: CSVEVVQGSNEQFF
CDR3 DNA: TGCAGCGTTGAAGTGGTACAGGGGAGTAATGAGCAGTTCTTC
J gene: TRBJ2-1
clone size: many
V gene: TRBV29-1
D gene: TRBD1

CDR3 protein: CAITPGGSGSRYEQFF
CDR3 DNA: TGTGCCATCACCCCGGGAGGTAGCGGGAGTAGGTATGAGCAGTTCTTC
J gene: TRBJ2-1
clone size: many
V gene: TRBV10-3
D gene: TRBD2

CDR3 protein: CASSLVPGQGADQPQHF
CDR3 DNA: TGTGCCAGCAGCTTAGTTCCAGGGCAGGGCGCTGATCAGCCCCAGCATTTT
J gene: TRBJ1-5
clone size: many
V gene: TRBV7-9
D gene: -

CDR3 protein: CASSLDRGNAEAFF
CDR3 DNA: TGTGCCAGCAGCTTGGACAGGGGGAACGCTGAAGCTTTCTTT
J gene: TRBJ1-1
clone size: -
V gene: TRBV5-4
D gene: TRBD1

CDR3 protein: CASSPPPGLARSSYNEQFF
CDR3 DNA: TGTGCCAGCAGCCCCCCGCCCGGACTAGCGAGGAGCTCCTACAATGAGCAGTTCTTC
J gene: TRBJ2-1
clone size: many
V gene: TRBV11-1
D gene: TRBD2

CDR3 protein: CASKMDSSYNEQFF
CDR3 DNA: TGTGCCAGCAAAATGGACAGCTCCTACAATGAGCAGTTCTTC
J gene: TRBJ2-1
clone size: many
V gene: TRBV9
D gene: -

CDR3 protein: CASSRPQNTEAFF
CDR3 DNA: TGTGCCAGCAGCAGACCTCAGAACACTGAAGCTTTCTTT
J gene: TRBJ1-1
clone size: -
V gene: TRBV5-4
D gene: -

CDR3 protein: CAISFGNEQFF
CDR3 DNA: TGTGCCATCAGTTTCGGGAATGAGCAGTTCTTC
J gene: TRBJ2-1
clone size: many
V gene: TRBV10-3
D gene: -

CDR3 protein: CASSLGDRGDNQPQHF
CDR3 DNA: TGTGCCAGCAGCTTAGGGGACAGGGGTGACAATCAGCCCCAGCATTTT
J gene: TRBJ1-5
clone size: many
V gene: TRBV7-9
D gene: TRBD1

CDR3 protein: CASSLLGGIRVPGTEAFF
CDR3 DNA: TGTGCCAGCAGCTTATTAGGGGGGATTCGAGTCCCTGGCACTGAAGCTTTCTTT
J gene: TRBJ1-1
clone size: few
V gene: TRBV11-2
D gene: -

CDR3 protein: CASGEGSQPQHF
CDR3 DNA: TGTGCCAGCGGTGAGGGAAGTCAGCCCCAGCATTTT
J gene: TRBJ1-5
clone size: many
V gene: TRBV9
D gene: -

CDR3 protein: CASSARDREQYF
CDR3 DNA: TGTGCCAGCAGCGCTCGGGACCGCGAGCAGTACTTC
J gene: TRBJ2-7
clone size: many
V gene: TRBV9
D gene: -

CDR3 protein: CASSVGLVGTDTQYF
CDR3 DNA: TGTGCCAGCAGCGTAGGATTGGTGGGGACAGATACGCAGTATTTT
J gene: TRBJ2-3
clone size: many
V gene: TRBV9
D gene: -

CDR3 protein: CSAVPIDSFSGHEQYF
CDR3 DNA: TGCAGTGCAGTACCAATAGACAGCTTCAGTGGACACGAGCAGTACTTC
J gene: TRBJ2-7
clone size: many
V gene: TRBV20-1
D gene: -

CDR3 protein: CSAKVVRNEQYF
CDR3 DNA: TGCAGTGCTAAAGTGGTGAGAAACGAGCAGTACTTC
J gene: TRBJ2-7
clone size: many
V gene: TRBV20-1
D gene: -

CDR3 protein: CSVERGRQETQYF
CDR3 DNA: TGCAGCGTTGAAAGGGGTCGCCAAGAGACCCAGTACTTC
J gene: TRBJ2-5
clone size: many
V gene: TRBV29-1
D gene: -

CDR3 protein: CASSRTSGSSSDTQYF
CDR3 DNA: TGTGCCAGCAGCCGGACTAGCGGGTCCTCGTCAGATACGCAGTATTTT
J gene: TRBJ2-3
clone size: many
V gene: TRBV5-5
D gene: TRBD2

CDR3 protein: CASSRTDTGELFF
CDR3 DNA: TGTGCCAGCTCACGGACAGACACCGGGGAGCTGTTTTTT
J gene: TRBJ2-2
clone size: -
V gene: TRBV18
D gene: -

CDR3 protein: CATSDREASGRFNEQFF
CDR3 DNA: TGTGCCACCAGTGATCGGGAGGCTAGCGGGAGGTTCAATGAGCAGTTCTTC
J gene: TRBJ2-1
clone size: few
V gene: TRBV24-1
D gene: TRBD2

CDR3 protein: CAWSSGGNTEAFF
CDR3 DNA: TGTGCCTGGAGTTCAGGGGGGAACACTGAAGCTTTCTTT
J gene: TRBJ1-1
clone size: few
V gene: TRBV30
D gene: TRBD1

CDR3 protein: CSAVGTGETQYF
CDR3 DNA: TGCAGCGCTGTAGGGACTGGGGAGACCCAGTACTTC
J gene: TRBJ2-5
clone size: many
V gene: TRBV29-1
D gene: -

CDR3 protein: CSAPEREAGELFF
CDR3 DNA: TGCAGTGCACCTGAGCGGGAGGCCGGGGAGCTGTTTTTT
J gene: TRBJ2-2
clone size: many
V gene: TRBV20-1
D gene: TRBD2

CDR3 protein: CSASLAGGTGELFF
CDR3 DNA: TGCAGTGCGAGCCTAGCGGGAGGCACCGGGGAGCTGTTTTTT
J gene: TRBJ2-2
clone size: many
V gene: TRBV20-1
D gene: TRBD2

CDR3 protein: CASSASGAETQYF
CDR3 DNA: TGTGCCAGCAGCGCGAGCGGGGCTGAGACCCAGTACTTC
J gene: TRBJ2-5
clone size: many
V gene: TRBV11-2
D gene: TRBD2

CDR3 protein: CASSLKWGQGTDTGELFF
CDR3 DNA: TGTGCCAGCAGTTTAAAGTGGGGGCAAGGGACGGATACCGGGGAGCTGTTTTTT
J gene: TRBJ2-2
clone size: -
V gene: TRBV12-3/TRBV12-4
D gene: -

CDR3 protein: CASSLVGDVYNEQFF
CDR3 DNA: TGTGCCAGCAGCTTAGTAGGTGACGTATACAATGAGCAGTTCTTC
J gene: TRBJ2-1
clone size: many
V gene: TRBV7-2
D gene: -

CDR3 protein: CASTPRGGYEQYF
CDR3 DNA: TGTGCCAGCACCCCGAGGGGGGGCTACGAGCAGTACTTC
J gene: TRBJ2-7
clone size: many
V gene: TRBV27
D gene: -

CDR3 protein: CASSLGLGGSEQYF
CDR3 DNA: TGCGCCAGCAGCTTGGGTCTGGGCGGAAGCGAGCAGTACTTC
J gene: TRBJ2-7
clone size: many
V gene: TRBV5-1
D gene: -